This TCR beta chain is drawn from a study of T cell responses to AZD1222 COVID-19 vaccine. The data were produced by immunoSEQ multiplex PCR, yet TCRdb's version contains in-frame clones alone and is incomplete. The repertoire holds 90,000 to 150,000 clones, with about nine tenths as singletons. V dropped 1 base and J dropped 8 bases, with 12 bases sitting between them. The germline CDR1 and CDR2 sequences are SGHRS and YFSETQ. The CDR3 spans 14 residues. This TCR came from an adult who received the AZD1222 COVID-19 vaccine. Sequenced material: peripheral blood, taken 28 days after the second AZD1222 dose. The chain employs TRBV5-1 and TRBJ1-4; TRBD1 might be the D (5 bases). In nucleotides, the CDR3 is TGCGCCAGCAGCTTGTCACAGGTCGGGGAAAAACTGTTTTTT. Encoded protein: CASSLSQVGEKLFF.